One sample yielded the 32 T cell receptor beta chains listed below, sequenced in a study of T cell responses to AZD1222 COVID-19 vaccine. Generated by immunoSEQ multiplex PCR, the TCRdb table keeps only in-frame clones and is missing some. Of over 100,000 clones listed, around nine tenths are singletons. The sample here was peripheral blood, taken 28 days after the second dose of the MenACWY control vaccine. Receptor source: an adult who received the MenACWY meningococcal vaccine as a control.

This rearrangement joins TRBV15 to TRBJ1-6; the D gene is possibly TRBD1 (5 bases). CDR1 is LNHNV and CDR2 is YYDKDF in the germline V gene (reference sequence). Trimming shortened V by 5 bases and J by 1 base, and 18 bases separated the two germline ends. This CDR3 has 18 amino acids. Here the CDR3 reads CATSGFPRDGSYNSPLHF. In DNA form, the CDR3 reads TGTGCCACCAGCGGATTCCCCAGGGACGGTTCCTATAATTCACCCCTCCACTTT.

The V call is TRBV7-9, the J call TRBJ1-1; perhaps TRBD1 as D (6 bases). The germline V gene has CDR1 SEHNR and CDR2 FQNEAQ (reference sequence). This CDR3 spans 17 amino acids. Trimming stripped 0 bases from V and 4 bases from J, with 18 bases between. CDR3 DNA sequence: TGTGCCAGCAGCTTAGCGATCGGGGCAGGGGTGCTCACTGAAGCTTTCTTT. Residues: CASSLAIGAGVLTEAFF.

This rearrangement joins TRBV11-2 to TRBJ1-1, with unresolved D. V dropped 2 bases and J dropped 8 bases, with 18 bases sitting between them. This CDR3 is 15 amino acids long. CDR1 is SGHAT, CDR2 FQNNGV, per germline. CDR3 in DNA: TGTGCCAGCAGCTTATCGTACCCGCGCATAGGAGAAGCTTTCTTT. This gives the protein CASSLSYPRIGEAFF.

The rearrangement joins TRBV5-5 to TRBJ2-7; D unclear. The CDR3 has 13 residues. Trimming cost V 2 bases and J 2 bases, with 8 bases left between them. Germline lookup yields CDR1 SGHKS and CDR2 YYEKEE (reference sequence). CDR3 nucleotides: TGTGCCAGCAGCTTCGGCAGCACCTACGAGCAGTACTTC. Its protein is CASSFGSTYEQYF.

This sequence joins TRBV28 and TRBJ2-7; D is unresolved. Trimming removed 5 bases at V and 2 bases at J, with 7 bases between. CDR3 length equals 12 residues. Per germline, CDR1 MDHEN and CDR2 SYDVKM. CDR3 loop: CASSPRAYEQYF. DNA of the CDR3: TGTGCCAGCAGTCCCCGGGCCTACGAGCAGTACTTC.

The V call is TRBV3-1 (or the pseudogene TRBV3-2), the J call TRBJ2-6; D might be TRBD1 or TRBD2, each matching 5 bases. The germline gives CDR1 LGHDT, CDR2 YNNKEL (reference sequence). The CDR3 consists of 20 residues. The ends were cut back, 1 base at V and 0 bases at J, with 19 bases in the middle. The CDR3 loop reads CASSQAYGAGSSSGANVLTF. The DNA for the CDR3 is TGTGCCAGCAGCCAAGCATACGGGGCAGGAAGCAGCTCTGGGGCCAACGTCCTGACTTTC.

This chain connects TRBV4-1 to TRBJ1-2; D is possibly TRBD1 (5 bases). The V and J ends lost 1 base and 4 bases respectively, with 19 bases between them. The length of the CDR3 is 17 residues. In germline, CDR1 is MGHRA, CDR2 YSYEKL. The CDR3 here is CASSQGSGGVGLYGYTF. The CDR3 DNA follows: TGCGCCAGCAGCCAAGGCAGCGGGGGGGTAGGGCTCTATGGCTACACCTTC.

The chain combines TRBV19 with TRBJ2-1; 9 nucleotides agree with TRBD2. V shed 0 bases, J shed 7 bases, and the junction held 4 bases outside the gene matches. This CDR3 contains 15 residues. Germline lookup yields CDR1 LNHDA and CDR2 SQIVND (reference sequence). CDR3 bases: TGTGCCAGTAGTATAGAGGGACTAGCAACGAATGAGCAGTTCTTC. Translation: CASSIEGLATNEQFF. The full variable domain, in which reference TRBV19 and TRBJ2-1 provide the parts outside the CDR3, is DGGITQSPKYLFRKEGQNVTLSCEQNLNHDAMYWYRQDPGQGLRLIYYSQIVNDFQKGDIAEGYSVSREKKESFPLTVTSAQKNPTAFYLCASSIEGLATNEQFFGPGTRLTVL.

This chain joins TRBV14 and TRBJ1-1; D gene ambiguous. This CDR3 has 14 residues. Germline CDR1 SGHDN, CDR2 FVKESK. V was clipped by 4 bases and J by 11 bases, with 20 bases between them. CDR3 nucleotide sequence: TGTGCCAGCAGCCCTTCAAGGGTCCTGAGGGTGGCTTTCTTT. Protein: CASSPSRVLRVAFF. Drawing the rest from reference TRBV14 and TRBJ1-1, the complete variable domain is EAGVTQFPSHSVIEKGQTVTLRCDPISGHDNLYWYRRVMGKEIKFLLHFVKESKQDESGMPNNRFLAERTGGTYSTLKVQPAELEDSGVYFCASSPSRVLRVAFFGQGTRLTVV.

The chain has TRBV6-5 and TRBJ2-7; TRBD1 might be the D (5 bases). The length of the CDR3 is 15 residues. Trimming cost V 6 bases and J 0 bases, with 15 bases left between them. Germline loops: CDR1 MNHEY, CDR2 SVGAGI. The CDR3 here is CASSLGHWSSYEQYF. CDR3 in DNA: TGTGCCAGCAGCCTCGGACACTGGTCCTCCTACGAGCAGTACTTC.

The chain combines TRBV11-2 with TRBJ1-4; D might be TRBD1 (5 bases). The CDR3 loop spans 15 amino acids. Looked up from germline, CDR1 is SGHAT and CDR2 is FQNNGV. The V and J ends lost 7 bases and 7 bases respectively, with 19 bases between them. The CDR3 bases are TGTGCCAGCAACCCCCAGGGCCCGGGGATTGAAAAACTGTTTTTT. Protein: CASNPQGPGIEKLFF.

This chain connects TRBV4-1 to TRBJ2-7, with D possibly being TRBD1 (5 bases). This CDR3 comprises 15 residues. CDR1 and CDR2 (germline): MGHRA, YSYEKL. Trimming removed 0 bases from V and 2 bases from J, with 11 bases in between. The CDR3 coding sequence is TGCGCCAGCAGCCAAGATATACAGGTCCCCTACGAGCAGTACTTC. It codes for CASSQDIQVPYEQYF.

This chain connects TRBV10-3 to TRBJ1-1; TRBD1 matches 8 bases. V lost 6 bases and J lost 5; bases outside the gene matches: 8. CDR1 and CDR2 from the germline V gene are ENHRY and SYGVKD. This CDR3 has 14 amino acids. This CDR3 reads CAIRATGGRTEAFF. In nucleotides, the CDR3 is TGTGCCATCAGAGCCACAGGGGGGCGTACTGAAGCTTTCTTT.

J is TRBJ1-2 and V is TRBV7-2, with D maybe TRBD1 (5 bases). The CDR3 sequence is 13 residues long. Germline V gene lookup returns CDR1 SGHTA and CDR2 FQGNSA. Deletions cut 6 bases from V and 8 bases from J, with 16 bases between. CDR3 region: CASRSQGWGGYTF. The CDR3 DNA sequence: TGTGCCAGCAGGTCCCAGGGTTGGGGCGGCTACACCTTC.

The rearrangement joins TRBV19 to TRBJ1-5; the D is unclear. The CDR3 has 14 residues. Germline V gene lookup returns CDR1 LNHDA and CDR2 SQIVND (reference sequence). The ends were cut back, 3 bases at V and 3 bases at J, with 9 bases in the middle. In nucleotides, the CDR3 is TGTGCCAGTAGTATGAGACACACCAATCAGCCCCAGCATTTT. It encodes CASSMRHTNQPQHF.

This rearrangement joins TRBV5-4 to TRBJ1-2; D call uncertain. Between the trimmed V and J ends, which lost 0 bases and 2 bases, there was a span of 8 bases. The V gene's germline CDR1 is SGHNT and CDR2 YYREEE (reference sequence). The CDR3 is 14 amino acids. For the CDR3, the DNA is TGTGCCAGCAGCTTGGATCCGGGAAACTATGGCTACACCTTC. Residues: CASSLDPGNYGYTF.

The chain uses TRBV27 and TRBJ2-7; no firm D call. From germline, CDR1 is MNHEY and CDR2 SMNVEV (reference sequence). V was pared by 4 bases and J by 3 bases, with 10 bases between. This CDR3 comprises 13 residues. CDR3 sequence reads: CASSWLSGYEQYF. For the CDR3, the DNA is TGTGCCAGCAGTTGGCTTTCGGGCTACGAGCAGTACTTC.

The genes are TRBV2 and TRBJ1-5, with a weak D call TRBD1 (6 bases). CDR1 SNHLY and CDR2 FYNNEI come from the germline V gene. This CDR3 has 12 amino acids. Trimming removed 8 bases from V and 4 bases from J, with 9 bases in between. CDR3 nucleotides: TGTGCCAGCGCGGGGACAAATCAGCCCCAGCATTTT. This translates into CASAGTNQPQHF.

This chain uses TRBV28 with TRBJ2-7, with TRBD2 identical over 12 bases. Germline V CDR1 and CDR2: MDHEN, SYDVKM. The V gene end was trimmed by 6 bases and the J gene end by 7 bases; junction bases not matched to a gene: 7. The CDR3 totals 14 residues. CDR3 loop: CASSLAGGPHEQYF. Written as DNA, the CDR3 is TGTGCCAGCAGCCTAGCGGGGGGGCCCCATGAGCAGTACTTC. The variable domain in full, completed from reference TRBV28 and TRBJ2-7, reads DVKVTQSSRYLVKRTGEKVFLECVQDMDHENMFWYRQDPGLGLRLIYFSYDVKMKEKGDIPEGYSVSREKKERFSLILESASTNQTSMYLCASSLAGGPHEQYFGPGTRLTVT.

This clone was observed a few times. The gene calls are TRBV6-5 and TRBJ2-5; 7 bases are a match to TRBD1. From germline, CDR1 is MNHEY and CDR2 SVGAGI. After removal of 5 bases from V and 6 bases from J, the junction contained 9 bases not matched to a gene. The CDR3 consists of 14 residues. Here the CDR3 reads CASSLPGQTKTQYF. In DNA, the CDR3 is TGTGCCAGCAGTCTTCCGGGACAGACAAAGACCCAGTACTTC.

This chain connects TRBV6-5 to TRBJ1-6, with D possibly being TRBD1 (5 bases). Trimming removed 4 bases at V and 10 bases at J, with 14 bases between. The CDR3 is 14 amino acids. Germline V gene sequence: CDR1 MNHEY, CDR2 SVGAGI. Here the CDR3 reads CASSSTEGVSPLHF. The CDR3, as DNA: TGTGCCAGCAGTTCGACAGAAGGGGTATCACCCCTCCACTTT.

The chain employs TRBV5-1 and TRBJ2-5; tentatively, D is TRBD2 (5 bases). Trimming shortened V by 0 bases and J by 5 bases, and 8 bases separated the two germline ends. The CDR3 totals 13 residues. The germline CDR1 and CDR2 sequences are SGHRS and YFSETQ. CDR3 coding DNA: TGCGCCAGCAGCTTGGAGAGGGTGGAGACCCAGTACTTC. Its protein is CASSLERVETQYF.

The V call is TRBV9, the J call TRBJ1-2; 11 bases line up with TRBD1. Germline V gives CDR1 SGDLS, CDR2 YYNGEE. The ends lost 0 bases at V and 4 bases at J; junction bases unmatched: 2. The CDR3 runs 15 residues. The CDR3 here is CASSVGGTGGYGYTF. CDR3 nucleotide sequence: TGTGCCAGCAGCGTAGGTGGGACAGGGGGCTATGGCTACACCTTC.

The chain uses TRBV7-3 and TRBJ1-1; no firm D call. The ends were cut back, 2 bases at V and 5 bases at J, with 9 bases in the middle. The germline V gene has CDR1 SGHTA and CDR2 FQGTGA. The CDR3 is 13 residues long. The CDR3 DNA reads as TGTGCCAGCAGCTTAGCGGAAGATACTGAAGCTTTCTTT. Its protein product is CASSLAEDTEAFF.

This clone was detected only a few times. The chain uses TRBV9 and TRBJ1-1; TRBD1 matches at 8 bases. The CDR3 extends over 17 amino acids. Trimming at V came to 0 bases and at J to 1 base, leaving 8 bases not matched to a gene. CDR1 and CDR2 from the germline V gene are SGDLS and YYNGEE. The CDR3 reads CASSVGGIGQGNTEAFF. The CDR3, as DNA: TGTGCCAGCAGCGTAGGGGGGATTGGACAGGGGAACACTGAAGCTTTCTTT. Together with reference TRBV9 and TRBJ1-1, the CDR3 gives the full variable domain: DSGVTQTPKHLITATGQRVTLRCSPRSGDLSVYWYQQSLDQGLQFLIQYYNGEERAKGNILERFSAQQFPDLHSELNLSSLELGDSALYFCASSVGGIGQGNTEAFFGQGTRLTVV.

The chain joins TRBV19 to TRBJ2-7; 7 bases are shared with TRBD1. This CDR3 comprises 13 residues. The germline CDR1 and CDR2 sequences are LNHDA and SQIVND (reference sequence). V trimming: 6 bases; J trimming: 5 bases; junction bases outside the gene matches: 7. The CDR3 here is CASRTQGKDEQYF. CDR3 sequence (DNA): TGTGCCAGTAGAACACAGGGGAAGGACGAGCAGTACTTC.

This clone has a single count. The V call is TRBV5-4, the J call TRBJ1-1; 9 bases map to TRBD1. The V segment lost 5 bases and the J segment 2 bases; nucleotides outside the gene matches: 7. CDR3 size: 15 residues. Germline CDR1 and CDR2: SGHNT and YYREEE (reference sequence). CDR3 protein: CASRLPGQGNTEAFF. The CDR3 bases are TGTGCCAGCAGGCTTCCGGGACAGGGAAACACTGAAGCTTTCTTT.

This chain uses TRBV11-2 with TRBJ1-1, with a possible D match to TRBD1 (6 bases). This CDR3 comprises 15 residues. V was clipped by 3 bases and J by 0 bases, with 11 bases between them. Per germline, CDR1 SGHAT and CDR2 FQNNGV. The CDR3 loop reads CASSLDRALNTEAFF. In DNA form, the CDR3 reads TGTGCCAGCAGCTTGGACAGAGCCCTGAACACTGAAGCTTTCTTT.

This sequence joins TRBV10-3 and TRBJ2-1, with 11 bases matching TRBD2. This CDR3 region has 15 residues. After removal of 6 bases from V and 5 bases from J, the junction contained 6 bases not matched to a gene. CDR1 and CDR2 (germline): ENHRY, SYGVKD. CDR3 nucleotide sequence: TGTGCCATCAGCGAGGGGACTAGCGGTAACAATGAGCAGTTCTTC. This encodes CAISEGTSGNNEQFF.

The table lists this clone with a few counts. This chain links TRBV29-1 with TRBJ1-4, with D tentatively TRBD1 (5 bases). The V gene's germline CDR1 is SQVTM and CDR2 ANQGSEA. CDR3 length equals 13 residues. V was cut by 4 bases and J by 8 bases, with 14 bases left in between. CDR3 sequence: CSVGGTYDEKLFF. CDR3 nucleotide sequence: TGCAGCGTTGGCGGGACCTACGACGAAAAACTGTTTTTT.

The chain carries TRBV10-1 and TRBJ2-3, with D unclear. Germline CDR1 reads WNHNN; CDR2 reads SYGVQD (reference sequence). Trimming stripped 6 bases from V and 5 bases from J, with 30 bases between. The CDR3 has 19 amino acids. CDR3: CASRPGPVSFKAHKDTQYF. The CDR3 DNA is TGCGCCAGCAGGCCAGGACCAGTTTCTTTCAAAGCCCATAAAGATACGCAGTATTTT.

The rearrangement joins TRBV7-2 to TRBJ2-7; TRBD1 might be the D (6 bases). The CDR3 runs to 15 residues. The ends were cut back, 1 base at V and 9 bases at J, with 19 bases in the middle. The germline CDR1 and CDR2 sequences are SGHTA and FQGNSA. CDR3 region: CASSLEGTTPWGQYF. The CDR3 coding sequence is TGTGCCAGCAGCTTAGAGGGGACAACCCCCTGGGGGCAGTACTTC.